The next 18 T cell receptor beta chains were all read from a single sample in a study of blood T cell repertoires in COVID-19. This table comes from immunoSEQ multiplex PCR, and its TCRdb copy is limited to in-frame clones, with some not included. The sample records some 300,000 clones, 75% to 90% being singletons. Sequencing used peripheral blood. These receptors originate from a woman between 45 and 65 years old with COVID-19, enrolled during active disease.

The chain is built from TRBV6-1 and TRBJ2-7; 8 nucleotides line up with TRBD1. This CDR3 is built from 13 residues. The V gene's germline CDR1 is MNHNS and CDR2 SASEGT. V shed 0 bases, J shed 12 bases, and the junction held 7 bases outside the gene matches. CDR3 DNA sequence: TGTGCCAGCAGTGAAGCAATAGACAGGGGTCGGTACTTC. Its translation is CASSEAIDRGRYF.

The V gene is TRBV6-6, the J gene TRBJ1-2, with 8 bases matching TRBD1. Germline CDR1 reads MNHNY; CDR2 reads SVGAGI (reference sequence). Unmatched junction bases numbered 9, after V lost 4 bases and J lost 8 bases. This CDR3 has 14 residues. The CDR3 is CASSSPGQAYGYTF. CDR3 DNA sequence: TGTGCCAGCAGTTCACCGGGACAGGCTTACGGCTACACCTTC.

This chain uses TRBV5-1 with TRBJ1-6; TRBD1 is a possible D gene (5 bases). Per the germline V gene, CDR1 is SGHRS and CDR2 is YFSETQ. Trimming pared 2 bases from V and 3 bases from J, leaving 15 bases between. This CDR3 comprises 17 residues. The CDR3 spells CASSLGQGKGYNSPLHF. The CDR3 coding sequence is TGCGCCAGCAGCTTAGGACAAGGTAAGGGCTATAATTCACCCCTCCACTTT.

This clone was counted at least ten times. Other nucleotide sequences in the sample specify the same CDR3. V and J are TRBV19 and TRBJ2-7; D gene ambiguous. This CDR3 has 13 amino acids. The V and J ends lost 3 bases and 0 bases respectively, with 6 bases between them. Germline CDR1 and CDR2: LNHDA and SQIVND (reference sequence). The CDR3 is CASSIPGSYEQYF. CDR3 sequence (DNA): TGTGCCAGTAGTATCCCCGGCTCCTACGAGCAGTACTTC.

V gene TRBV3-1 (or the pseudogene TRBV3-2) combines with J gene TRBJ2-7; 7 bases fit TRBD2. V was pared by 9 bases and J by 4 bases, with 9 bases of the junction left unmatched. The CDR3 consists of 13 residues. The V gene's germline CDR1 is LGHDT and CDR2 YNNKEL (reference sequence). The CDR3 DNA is TGTGCCAGTAGAGCGGGAAATCGGTACGAGCAGTACTTC. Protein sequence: CASRAGNRYEQYF.

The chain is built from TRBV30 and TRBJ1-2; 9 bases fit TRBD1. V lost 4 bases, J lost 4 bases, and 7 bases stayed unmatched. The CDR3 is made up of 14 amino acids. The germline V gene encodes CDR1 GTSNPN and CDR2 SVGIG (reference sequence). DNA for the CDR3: TGTGCCTGGAAGAAACCGGGACAGGGCTATGGCTACACCTTC. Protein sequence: CAWKKPGQGYGYTF.

DNA of the CDR3: TGTGCCTGGAGCGCGACAGGGTTGGGCAATCAGCCCCAGCATTTT. It codes for CAWSATGLGNQPQHF. The gene calls are TRBV30 and TRBJ1-5; TRBD1 agrees at 7 bases. With 3 bases clipped from V and 2 bases from J, the junction kept 7 bases outside the gene matches. The CDR3 has 15 residues. Germline V CDR1 and CDR2: GTSNPN, SVGIG (reference sequence).

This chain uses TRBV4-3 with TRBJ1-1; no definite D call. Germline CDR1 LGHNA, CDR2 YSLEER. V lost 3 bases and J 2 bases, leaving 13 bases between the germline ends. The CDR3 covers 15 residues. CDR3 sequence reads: CASSHGGGANTEAFF. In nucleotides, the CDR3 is TGCGCCAGCAGCCATGGAGGAGGAGCCAACACTGAAGCTTTCTTT.

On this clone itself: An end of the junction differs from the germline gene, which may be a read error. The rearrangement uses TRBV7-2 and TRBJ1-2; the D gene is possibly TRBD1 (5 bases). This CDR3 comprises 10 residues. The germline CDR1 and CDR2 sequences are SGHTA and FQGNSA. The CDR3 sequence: CASSSRQPYF. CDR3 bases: TGTGCCAGCAGCTCGCGACAGCCTTACTTC.

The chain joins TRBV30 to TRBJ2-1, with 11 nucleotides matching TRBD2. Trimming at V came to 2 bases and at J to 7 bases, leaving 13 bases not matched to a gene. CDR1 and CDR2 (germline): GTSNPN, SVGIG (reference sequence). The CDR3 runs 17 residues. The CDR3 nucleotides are TGTGCCTGGAGTAATGCCCTCACTAGCGGGAGTATTAATGAGCAGTTCTTC. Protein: CAWSNALTSGSINEQFF.

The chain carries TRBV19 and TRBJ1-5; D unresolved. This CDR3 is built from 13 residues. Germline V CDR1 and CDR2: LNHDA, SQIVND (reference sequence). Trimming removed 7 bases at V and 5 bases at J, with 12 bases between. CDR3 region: CASNVDTYQPQHF. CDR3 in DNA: TGTGCCAGTAATGTAGACACTTATCAGCCCCAGCATTTT.

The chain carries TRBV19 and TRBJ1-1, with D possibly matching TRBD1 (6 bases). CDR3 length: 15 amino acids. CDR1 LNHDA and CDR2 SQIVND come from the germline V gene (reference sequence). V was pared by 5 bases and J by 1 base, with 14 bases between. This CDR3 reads CASSEPGQGNTEAFF. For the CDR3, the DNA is TGTGCCAGTAGTGAACCGGGACAAGGGAACACTGAAGCTTTCTTT.

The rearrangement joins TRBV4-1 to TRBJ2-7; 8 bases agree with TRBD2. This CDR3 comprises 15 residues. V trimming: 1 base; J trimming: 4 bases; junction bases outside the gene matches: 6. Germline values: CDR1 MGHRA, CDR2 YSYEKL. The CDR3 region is CASSQGGLENYEQYF. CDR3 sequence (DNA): TGCGCCAGCAGCCAAGGGGGACTAGAGAATTACGAGCAGTACTTC.

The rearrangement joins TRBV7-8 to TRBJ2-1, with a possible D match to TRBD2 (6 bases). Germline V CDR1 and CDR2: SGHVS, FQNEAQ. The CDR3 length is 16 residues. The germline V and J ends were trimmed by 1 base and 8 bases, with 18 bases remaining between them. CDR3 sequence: CASSLEWGPGVDEQFF. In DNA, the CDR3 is TGTGCCAGCAGCTTAGAATGGGGTCCGGGGGTCGATGAGCAGTTCTTC.

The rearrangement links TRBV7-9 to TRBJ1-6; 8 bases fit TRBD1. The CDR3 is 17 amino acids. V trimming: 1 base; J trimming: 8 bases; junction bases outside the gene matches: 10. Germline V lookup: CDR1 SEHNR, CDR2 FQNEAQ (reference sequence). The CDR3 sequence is CASSLVDRGPNDSPLHF. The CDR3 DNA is TGTGCCAGCAGCTTAGTTGACAGGGGCCCAAATGATTCACCCCTCCACTTT.

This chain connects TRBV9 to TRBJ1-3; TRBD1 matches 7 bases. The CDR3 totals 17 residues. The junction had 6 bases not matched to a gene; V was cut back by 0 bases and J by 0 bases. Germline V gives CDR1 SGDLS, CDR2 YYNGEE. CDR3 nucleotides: TGTGCCAGCAGCGTAGCGGGGACAGTTGGCTCTGGAAACACCATATATTTT. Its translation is CASSVAGTVGSGNTIYF.

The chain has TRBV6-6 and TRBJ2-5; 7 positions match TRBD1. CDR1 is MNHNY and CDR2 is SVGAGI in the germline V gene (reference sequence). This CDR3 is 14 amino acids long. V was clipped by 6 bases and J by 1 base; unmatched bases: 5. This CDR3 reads CASSPTGVQETQYF. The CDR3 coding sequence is TGTGCCAGCAGCCCAACAGGGGTCCAAGAGACCCAGTACTTC.

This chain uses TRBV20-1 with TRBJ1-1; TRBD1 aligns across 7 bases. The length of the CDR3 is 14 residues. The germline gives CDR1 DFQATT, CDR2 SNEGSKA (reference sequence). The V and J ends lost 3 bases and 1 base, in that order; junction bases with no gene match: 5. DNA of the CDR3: TGCAGTGCTAGTGTCCCAGGGGGGAACACTGAAGCTTTCTTT. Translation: CSASVPGGNTEAFF.